Following are 20 T cell receptor beta chains from one sample sequenced in a study of OX40 agonist ivuxolimab in advanced cancers. TCRdb's copy holds only in-frame clones and misses some; the assay was immunoSEQ multiplex PCR. The sample has about 130,000 clones, about nine tenths seen once. The input for sequencing was CD4+ or CD8+ T cells sorted from blood, taken in a trial of the OX40 agonist ivuxolimab. These receptors were collected from an adult with an advanced solid tumor such as melanoma, head and neck, liver or kidney cancer.

The CDR3 is CASSPHWREETDTQYF. The CDR3 DNA reads as TGTGCCAGCAGCCCTCACTGGCGGGAGGAGACAGATACGCAGTATTTT. This chain uses TRBV7-9 with TRBJ2-3; 8 nucleotides match TRBD2. After removal of 5 bases from V and 3 bases from J, the junction contained 10 bases not matched to a gene. This CDR3 comprises 16 residues. The V gene's germline CDR1 is SEHNR and CDR2 FQNEAQ (reference sequence).

About this clone: A read error may account for a junction end that differs from germline. This rearrangement joins TRBV7-4 to TRBJ2-5, with 12 bases aligning to TRBD2. The length of the CDR3 is 15 residues. Germline assignment: CDR1 SGHVT and CDR2 SQSDAQ. As DNA, the CDR3 is TGTGCCAGCAGCTTCGGGGCCGAGACTAGCGGGAGAGGGAACTTC. Translation gives CASSFGAETSGRGNF.

J is TRBJ1-2 and V is TRBV11-2, with 10 bases that match TRBD1. J gave up 5 bases and V 0 bases, and 6 bases lay outside the gene matches. Germline V gives CDR1 SGHAT, CDR2 FQNNGV. The CDR3 totals 16 residues. Written as DNA, the CDR3 is TGTGCCAGCAGCTTAGATCTAGGGGACAGGGGATATGGCTACACCTTC. Translated: CASSLDLGDRGYGYTF. Filled out from reference TRBV11-2 and TRBJ1-2, the complete variable domain reads EAGVAQSPRYKIIEKRQSVAFWCNPISGHATLYWYQQILGQGPKLLIQFQNNGVVDDSQLPKDRFSAERLKGVDSTLKIQPAKLEDSAVYLCASSLDLGDRGYGYTFGSGTRLTVV.

The chain is built from TRBV14 and TRBJ2-1; a possible D gene is TRBD2 (6 bases). V lost 4 bases and J 3 bases, leaving 19 bases between the germline ends. The CDR3 has 17 residues. The germline V gene encodes CDR1 SGHDN and CDR2 FVKESK. The CDR3 region is CASSPRGGDWFYNEQFF. The CDR3 DNA follows: TGTGCCAGCAGCCCGCGGGGCGGGGACTGGTTCTACAATGAGCAGTTCTTC.

The chain links TRBV4-1 to TRBJ1-1, with D possibly TRBD1 on 6 matching bases. This CDR3 has 15 amino acids. CDR1 is MGHRA and CDR2 is YSYEKL in the germline V gene. The V end was cut by 4 bases, the J end by 4 bases, with 16 bases between. CDR3: CASSRPGVAVTEAFF. CDR3 bases: TGCGCCAGCAGCCGGCCAGGGGTGGCGGTCACTGAAGCTTTCTTT.

This chain links TRBV5-1 with TRBJ2-5; D is unclear. The V end was cut by 0 bases, the J end by 5 bases, with 14 bases between. Germline CDR1 SGHRS, CDR2 YFSETQ. The CDR3 is 15 amino acids. The CDR3 DNA is TGCGCCAGCAGCTTGGGCGACTCCGCCGGGGAGACCCAGTACTTC. Translated: CASSLGDSAGETQYF.

The genes are TRBV19 and TRBJ1-2; D ambiguous. V shed 1 base and J shed 8 bases, with 14 bases lying between them. CDR3 size: 14 residues. CDR1 is LNHDA and CDR2 is SQIVND in the germline V gene (reference sequence). The CDR3 DNA reads TGTGCCAGTAGTATAGGACAACAAGTAAAGGGCTACACCTTC. It codes for CASSIGQQVKGYTF.

The rearrangement links TRBV30 to TRBJ1-1; no reliable D call. V gave up 1 base and J gave up 0 bases, with 9 bases separating them. The CDR3 has 14 amino acids. Germline-derived CDR1 and CDR2 are GTSNPN and SVGIG (reference sequence). CDR3 residues: CAWSGLTLNTEAFF. CDR3 nucleotides: TGTGCCTGGAGTGGTCTGACACTGAACACTGAAGCTTTCTTT.

The DNA of the CDR3 is TGTGCTAGTGGTTTGGGATCACAGGGGTACGAGCAGTACTTC. It is translated as CASGLGSQGYEQYF. The chain recombines TRBV12-5 with TRBJ2-7; 7 nucleotides align to TRBD1. Germline trimming cut 1 base from V and 4 bases from J; bases unmatched to any gene: 4. The germline V gene has CDR1 LGHNT and CDR2 FRNRAP. CDR3 size: 14 residues.

In this sample, this clone turned up once. Here the CDR3 DNA reads TGTGCCAGTAGTTCCTGGGACAGCTCCTACGAGCAGTACTTC. As protein: CASSSWDSSYEQYF. The chain is built from TRBV19 and TRBJ2-7; 7 bases align to TRBD1. The junction had 4 bases not matched to a gene; V was cut back by 5 bases and J by 0 bases. This CDR3 has 14 residues. CDR1 is LNHDA and CDR2 is SQIVND in the germline V gene (reference sequence). Drawing the rest from reference TRBV19 and TRBJ2-7, the complete variable domain is DGGITQSPKYLFRKEGQNVTLSCEQNLNHDAMYWYRQDPGQGLRLIYYSQIVNDFQKGDIAEGYSVSREKKESFPLTVTSAQKNPTAFYLCASSSWDSSYEQYFGPGTRLTVT.

CDR3 sequence reads: CASSWPGQETQYF. The CDR3 DNA reads TGTGCCAGCAGCTGGCCAGGGCAAGAGACCCAGTACTTC. This rearrangement joins TRBV11-2 to TRBJ2-5, with D possibly TRBD1 on 5 matching bases. The CDR3 contains 13 residues. V was pared by 4 bases and J by 2 bases, with 8 bases between. Germline V gene data show CDR1 as SGHAT and CDR2 as FQNNGV.

This clone has just one count. This CDR3 reads CASNKGAENQPQHF. DNA for the CDR3: TGTGCCAGCAATAAGGGGGCAGAGAATCAGCCCCAGCATTTT. The rearrangement joins TRBV2 to TRBJ1-5; 7 nucleotides match TRBD1. The V and J ends lost 7 bases and 4 bases, in that order; junction bases with no gene match: 7. Per germline, CDR1 SNHLY and CDR2 FYNNEI. The CDR3 spans 14 residues.

In the case of this clone: Other DNA sequences in this sample translate to the same CDR3. The CDR3 is CASSLGTADTEAFF. The CDR3 DNA is TGTGCCAGCAGCCTCGGGACGGCTGACACTGAAGCTTTCTTT. The chain has TRBV7-9 and TRBJ1-1; TRBD1 is a possible D gene (5 bases). The germline gives CDR1 SEHNR, CDR2 FQNEAQ (reference sequence). Trimming cost V 5 bases and J 3 bases, with 13 bases left between them. There are 14 residues in the CDR3.

This clone showed up just a few times. The chain couples TRBV7-3 to TRBJ1-5; TRBD1 matches at 7 bases. Trimming at V came to 4 bases and at J to 1 base, leaving 4 bases not matched to a gene. Per germline, CDR1 SGHTA and CDR2 FQGTGA. CDR3 length equals 15 residues. The CDR3 bases are TGTGCCAGCAGCTCACAGGGGTTCAGCAATCAGCCCCAGCATTTT. The encoded protein is CASSSQGFSNQPQHF.

J is TRBJ2-1 and V is TRBV7-2, with 8 bases fitting TRBD2. After removal of 5 bases from V and 10 bases from J, the junction contained 10 bases not matched to a gene. The CDR3 consists of 14 residues. Germline loops: CDR1 SGHTA, CDR2 FQGNSA. CDR3 residues: CASSLRGGNREQFF. CDR3 nucleotide sequence: TGTGCCAGCAGCCTTCGGGGGGGAAATCGGGAGCAGTTCTTC.

Points on this clone: The germline gene is not matched at one end of the junction; a read error may be the cause. V usage is TRBV7-7 and J usage is TRBJ2-3, with 9 bases aligning to TRBD2. The CDR3 consists of 15 residues. Germline-derived CDR1 and CDR2 are SSHAT and FNYEAQ (reference sequence). The CDR3 loop is CASSLSGSPPDTQYF. CDR3 in DNA: TGTGCTAGCAGCCTTAGCGGGAGTCCCCCAGATACGCAGTATTTT.

This rearrangement joins TRBV7-9 to TRBJ2-2; D is unresolved. The CDR3 totals 17 residues. Germline CDR1 SEHNR, CDR2 FQNEAQ (reference sequence). Trimming left V 11 bases short and J 6 bases short, with 28 bases between. CDR3 in DNA: TGTGCCGCAACACCCAGTTCCCAAAGCTCTATGTCCGGGGAGCTGTTTTTT. Translated: CAATPSSQSSMSGELFF.

This clone was detected once. At one of its ends the junction is not consistent with the germline gene, which may arise from a read error. V and J are TRBV7-7 and TRBJ2-5; TRBD2 matches 8 bases. The germline CDR1 and CDR2 sequences are SSHAT and FNYEAQ (reference sequence). The CDR3 spans 15 residues. The CDR3 reads CASSSRGGRQETQYF. CDR3 DNA: TGTGCTAGCAGCTCTCGGGGGGGGCGTCAAGAGACCCAGTACTTC.

V usage is TRBV9 and J usage is TRBJ2-1, with D possibly matching TRBD2 (5 bases). Between the trimmed V and J ends, which lost 2 bases and 0 bases, there was a span of 12 bases. The CDR3 loop spans 16 amino acids. The germline gives CDR1 SGDLS, CDR2 YYNGEE. The CDR3 nucleotides are TGTGCCAGCAGCGTTCGGACTGATTACTCCTACAATGAGCAGTTCTTC. This sequence encodes CASSVRTDYSYNEQFF.

This chain links TRBV9 with TRBJ2-5; TRBD1 is a possible D gene (6 bases). Trimming removed 7 bases from V and 2 bases from J, with 12 bases in between. Germline V gene sequence: CDR1 SGDLS, CDR2 YYNGEE. CDR3 length: 13 residues. In DNA form, the CDR3 reads TGTGCCAGCTCCACAGGGCAGCAAGAGACCCAGTACTTC. The encoded protein is CASSTGQQETQYF.